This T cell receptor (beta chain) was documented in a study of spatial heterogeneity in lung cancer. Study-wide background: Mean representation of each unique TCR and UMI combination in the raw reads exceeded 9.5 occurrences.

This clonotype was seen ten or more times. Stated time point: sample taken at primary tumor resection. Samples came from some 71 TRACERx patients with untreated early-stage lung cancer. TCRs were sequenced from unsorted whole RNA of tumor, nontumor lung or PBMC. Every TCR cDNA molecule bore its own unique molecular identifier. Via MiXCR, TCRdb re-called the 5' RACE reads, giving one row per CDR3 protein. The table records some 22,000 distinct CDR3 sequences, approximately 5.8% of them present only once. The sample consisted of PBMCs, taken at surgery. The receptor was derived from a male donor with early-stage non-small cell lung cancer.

CDR3 sequence reads: CASTVSGTGGIDTQYF. Written as DNA, the CDR3 is TGTGCCAGCACCGTTTCCGGGACAGGGGGCATAGATACGCAGTATTTT. The chain employs TRBV6-5 and TRBJ2-3; 12 nucleotides align to TRBD1. J lost 5 bases, V lost 7 bases, and 10 bases had no gene match. CDR1 is MNHEY, CDR2 SVGAGI, per germline. This CDR3 comprises 16 residues.